The next 19 T cell receptor beta chains were all read from a single sample in a study of spatial heterogeneity in lung cancer. TCRdb fed the 5' RACE reads into MiXCR, producing one record per CDR3 protein. The table lists 25,000 to 30,000 distinct CDR3 sequences, about 7.6% of them singletons. The study's findings and limits: Tumors with more nonsynonymous mutations had more expanded intratumoral alpha and beta TCRs.

Stated time point: sample taken at primary tumor resection. These receptors have no identified antigens. Here the sequenced sample was lung tumor tissue, taken at surgery. These receptors originate from a male donor with early-stage non-small cell lung cancer.

This clonotype was seen ten or more times. The rearrangement links TRBV6-1 to TRBJ1-4; 7 bases fit TRBD1. The CDR3 has 16 residues. From germline, CDR1 is MNHNS and CDR2 SASEGT. The junction had 19 bases not matched to a gene; V was cut back by 4 bases and J by 14 bases. The CDR3 bases are TGTGCCAGCAGTGGAGATAAACCGGGACAGCGTATCAGGCTGTTTTTT. This codes for CASSGDKPGQRIRLFF.

The sample holds many counts of this clonotype. V gene TRBV7-2 combines with J gene TRBJ2-1; D remains ambiguous. CDR1 and CDR2 from the germline V gene are SGHTA and FQGNSA. The CDR3 covers 14 residues. V was pared by 4 bases and J by 9 bases, with 16 bases between. CDR3 in amino acids: CASSSQTTAAEQFF. Written as DNA, the CDR3 is TGTGCCAGCAGCTCACAGACGACCGCGGCTGAGCAGTTCTTC.

This clonotype is medium-sized by share. The chain joins TRBV6-6 to TRBJ1-3; D gene uncertain. Germline-derived CDR1 and CDR2 are MNHNY and SVGAGI (reference sequence). This CDR3 has 15 residues. V was trimmed by 6 bases and J by 2 bases, leaving 14 bases between them. This CDR3 reads CASSLDGNPGNTIYF. CDR3 nucleotide sequence: TGTGCCAGCAGCCTTGACGGGAACCCTGGAAACACCATATATTTT.

This clonotype was seen at least ten times. The V and J genes are TRBV6-2 or TRBV6-3 and TRBJ1-1; TRBD1 matches at 11 bases. V was clipped by 7 bases and J by 6 bases; unmatched bases: 7. CDR3 length: 14 residues. Germline V gene lookup returns CDR1 MNHEY and CDR2 SVGEGT. The CDR3 DNA reads TGTGCCAGCACCTTTTCGGGACAGGGGGCTGAAGCTTTCTTT. It yields the protein CASTFSGQGAEAFF.

This clonotype was detected ten times or more. The chain has TRBV29-1 and TRBJ2-3; a weak D match, TRBD1 (6 bases). The CDR3 runs 14 residues. V was cut by 7 bases and J by 0 bases, with 14 bases left in between. Germline CDR1 SQVTM, CDR2 ANQGSEA. The CDR3 DNA sequence: TGCAGCGCCTTGACAGGCCTTAGCACAGATACGCAGTATTTT. Translated, it gives CSALTGLSTDTQYF.

Many counts were recorded for this clonotype. The V gene is TRBV28, the J gene TRBJ2-5, with D tentatively TRBD1 (8 bases). Trimming removed 5 bases from V and 5 bases from J, with 18 bases in between. Germline V gene data show CDR1 as MDHEN and CDR2 as SYDVKM. CDR3 length equals 15 residues. This CDR3 is CASSDRTGRGETQYF. CDR3 DNA sequence: TGTGCCAGCAGTGACCGGACAGGGAGGGGGGAGACCCAGTACTTC.

This clonotype came up many times. The V and J genes are TRBV7-2 and TRBJ1-6; a possible D gene is TRBD1 (5 bases). The V gene lost 5 bases and the J gene lost 6 bases, with 14 bases spanning the gap. This CDR3 is built from 15 residues. CDR1 is SGHTA, CDR2 FQGNSA, per germline. The CDR3 region is CASSTQAAANSPLHF. DNA of the CDR3: TGTGCCAGCAGCACACAGGCCGCTGCTAATTCACCCCTCCACTTT.

This clonotype was seen ten or more times. The chain is built from TRBV24-1 and TRBJ1-4; 9 bases are shared with TRBD1. V was pared by 4 bases and J by 0 bases, with 5 bases of the junction left unmatched. This CDR3 has 17 residues. Per germline, CDR1 KGHDR and CDR2 SFDVKD. For the CDR3, the DNA is TGTGCCACCAGTGAGGGGACAGGGTTTGCAACTAATGAAAAACTGTTTTTT. As protein: CATSEGTGFATNEKLFF.

This clonotype has ten or more counts. The chain employs TRBV24-1 and TRBJ2-2; D gene unclear. This CDR3 comprises 14 residues. The ends were cut back, 4 bases at V and 5 bases at J, with 10 bases in the middle. Germline V lookup: CDR1 KGHDR, CDR2 SFDVKD. The CDR3 is CATSDPHRTGELFF. In DNA form, the CDR3 reads TGTGCCACCAGTGACCCTCACCGAACCGGGGAGCTGTTTTTT.

This clonotype appeared many times. CDR3 sequence (DNA): TGCGCCAGCAGCCAAGGCAGGGTAACCTTGAACACTGAAGCTTTCTTT. This translates into CASSQGRVTLNTEAFF. The chain couples TRBV4-1 to TRBJ1-1; D may be TRBD1 (5 bases). This CDR3 region has 16 residues. Germline V gene lookup returns CDR1 MGHRA and CDR2 YSYEKL. V was pared by 1 base and J by 0 bases, with 12 bases between.

V usage is TRBV29-1 and J usage is TRBJ2-3; D gene ambiguous. The CDR3 has 12 amino acids. The V gene's germline CDR1 is SQVTM and CDR2 ANQGSEA. The CDR3 spells CSGFGAQDTQYF. DNA for the CDR3: TGCAGTGGATTCGGAGCGCAAGATACGCAGTATTTT.

By its share, this clonotype is medium-sized. This chain links TRBV12-3 or TRBV12-4 with TRBJ1-5; D remains unclear. The CDR3 is made up of 14 amino acids. V lost 7 bases, J lost 0 bases, and 10 bases lay in between. The CDR3 reads CASTSRPSNQPQHF. The DNA of the CDR3 is TGTGCCAGCACCTCCCGGCCTAGCAATCAGCCCCAGCATTTT.

This clonotype occurred many times. V usage is TRBV7-6 and J usage is TRBJ2-3, with 11 positions matching TRBD2. The length of the CDR3 is 16 residues. Germline CDR1 reads SGHVS; CDR2 reads FNYEAQ. V lost 5 bases and J lost 5; bases outside the gene matches: 9. The CDR3 bases are TGTGCCAGCAGCCCTGGGACTAGCGGTCGAGTAGATACGCAGTATTTT. Residues: CASSPGTSGRVDTQYF.

The rearrangement uses TRBV28 and TRBJ1-2; possible D gene TRBD1, 5 bases. The V end was cut by 6 bases, the J end by 6 bases, with 14 bases between. Germline CDR1 is MDHEN and CDR2 is SYDVKM. The CDR3 loop spans 13 amino acids. Written as DNA, the CDR3 is TGTGCCAGCAGCCCTGGCAGGGCAAATGGCTACACCTTC. Protein sequence: CASSPGRANGYTF.

This clonotype was seen repeatedly, ten times or more. This chain uses TRBV5-1 with TRBJ2-7; no firm D call. The CDR3 is 14 amino acids. With 1 base removed from V and 1 base from J, the gap between germline ends came to 9 bases. Germline V gives CDR1 SGHRS, CDR2 YFSETQ. The DNA of the CDR3 is TGCGCCAGCAGCTTGACGGCAGCTTCCTACGAGCAGTACTTC. This gives the protein CASSLTAASYEQYF.

Only a few counts were recorded for this clonotype. The chain employs TRBV28 and TRBJ2-3; 12 bases match TRBD2. Germline values: CDR1 MDHEN, CDR2 SYDVKM. This CDR3 is built from 17 residues. V lost 4 bases to trimming and J lost 0 bases; unmatched junction nucleotides: 5. CDR3 residues: CASSYRTSGISTDTQYF. CDR3 nucleotides: TGTGCCAGCAGTTACAGGACTAGCGGGATCAGCACAGATACGCAGTATTTT.

This clonotype was found a few times. This chain connects TRBV28 to TRBJ2-6; D tentatively reads TRBD1 or TRBD2 (5 bases each). The CDR3 loop spans 15 amino acids. V lost 4 bases to trimming and J lost 2 bases, with 9 bases between them. Germline V CDR1 and CDR2: MDHEN, SYDVKM. DNA for the CDR3: TGTGCCAGCAGTTCAGGGACGGCTGGGGCCAACGTCCTGACTTTC. Amino acid sequence: CASSSGTAGANVLTF.

This clonotype was observed at least ten times. This chain uses TRBV10-3 with TRBJ2-7, with D maybe TRBD1 (6 bases). The V end lost 7 bases, the J end lost 5 bases, and 15 bases lay between the germline ends. The length of the CDR3 is 13 residues. CDR1 is ENHRY and CDR2 is SYGVKD in the germline V gene. As DNA, the CDR3 is TGTGCCATCAAAGAACAGGGCACCGACGAGCAGTACTTC. It specifies CAIKEQGTDEQYF.

This clonotype was seen ten or more times. This chain's CDR3 is CATSDPDLGAEAFF. CDR3 coding DNA: TGTGCCACCAGTGATCCGGACTTGGGGGCTGAAGCTTTCTTT. This chain connects TRBV24-1 to TRBJ1-1, with a possible D match to TRBD1 (5 bases). From germline, CDR1 is KGHDR and CDR2 SFDVKD. Trimming shortened V by 3 bases and J by 6 bases, and 13 bases separated the two germline ends. There are 14 residues in the CDR3.